This passage covers 28 T cell receptor beta chains from one sample sequenced in a study of blood T cell repertoires in COVID-19. Sequencing used immunoSEQ multiplex PCR; TCRdb keeps in-frame clones, though not all of them. Here the sample spans more than 150,000 clones, roughly 80% being singletons. The sample taken for sequencing was peripheral blood. These receptors originate from a man aged 45-65 years who had recovered from COVID-19.

The chain employs TRBV10-3 and TRBJ1-1; D might be TRBD1 (5 bases). CDR1 ENHRY and CDR2 SYGVKD come from the germline V gene. CDR3 length: 13 residues. The ends were cut back, 6 bases at V and 2 bases at J, with 10 bases in the middle. This CDR3 reads CAIRADRNTEAFF. Here the CDR3 DNA reads TGTGCCATCAGAGCTGACAGAAACACTGAAGCTTTCTTT.

The chain joins TRBV30 to TRBJ2-7; 11 bases line up with TRBD1. Germline loops: CDR1 GTSNPN, CDR2 SVGIG (reference sequence). The V gene end was trimmed by 8 bases and the J gene end by 7 bases; junction bases not matched to a gene: 10. CDR3 length: 13 amino acids. The CDR3 DNA reads TGTGCCATCTCCGGACAGGGGGCTGAGGAGCAGTACTTC. It encodes CAISGQGAEEQYF. Based on the CDR3 plus reference TRBV30 and TRBJ2-7, the full variable domain is SQTIHQWPATLVQPVGSPLSLECTVEGTSNPNLYWYRQAAGRGLQLLFYSVGIGQISSEVPQNLSASRPQDRQFILSSKKLLLSDSGFYLCAISGQGAEEQYFGPGTRLTVT.

J is TRBJ2-7 and V is TRBV6-1, with D tentatively TRBD1 (5 bases). V lost 2 bases to trimming and J lost 1 base, with 12 bases between them. Germline V gives CDR1 MNHNS, CDR2 SASEGT. The CDR3 sequence is 15 residues long. The CDR3 coding sequence is TGTGCCAGCAGTGAATTGTGGGGCGTATCCTACGAGCAGTACTTC. Encoded protein: CASSELWGVSYEQYF.

This clone is a singleton in its sample. The chain couples TRBV4-1 to TRBJ2-7; the match to TRBD2 covers 13 bases. The CDR3 contains 15 residues. The germline V gene has CDR1 MGHRA and CDR2 YSYEKL. V trimming: 5 bases; J trimming: 7 bases; junction bases outside the gene matches: 8. CDR3 DNA: TGCGCCAGCAGCATAGGACTAGCGGGAGCCCGGGAGCAGTACTTC. Translating it yields CASSIGLAGAREQYF.

The rearrangement uses TRBV13 and TRBJ2-7, with 7 bases lining up with TRBD2. CDR1 and CDR2 (germline): PRHDT, FYEKMQ (reference sequence). V trimming: 0 bases; J trimming: 0 bases; junction bases outside the gene matches: 2. The CDR3 covers 15 residues. Here the CDR3 reads CASSLGGGSSYEQYF. CDR3 bases: TGTGCCAGCAGCTTAGGCGGCGGGAGCTCCTACGAGCAGTACTTC. The full variable domain, with the rest looked up from reference TRBV13 and TRBJ2-7, is AAGVIQSPRHLIKEKRETATLKCYPIPRHDTVYWYQQGPGQDPQFLISFYEKMQSDKGSIPDRFSAQQFSDYHSELNMSSLELGDSALYFCASSLGGGSSYEQYFGPGTRLTVT.

This chain uses TRBV7-2 with TRBJ2-1; 8 bases are shared with TRBD1. There are 13 residues in the CDR3. Germline assignment: CDR1 SGHTA and CDR2 FQGNSA. The V segment lost 10 bases and the J segment 2 bases; nucleotides outside the gene matches: 4. The CDR3 nucleotides are TGTGCCATCGACAGGGGTCCCTACAATGAGCAGTTCTTC. Translating it yields CAIDRGPYNEQFF.

Notes on this clone: At one end the junction does not follow the germline gene, possibly because of a read error. The chain uses TRBV27 and TRBJ2-7, with D unclear. The CDR3 is 13 residues long. Germline V gives CDR1 MNHEY, CDR2 SMNVEV (reference sequence). The CDR3 here is CASSTSGFSSLDF. The CDR3 coding sequence is TGTGCCAGCAGTACCTCTGGCTTTTCGTCCCTCGACTTC.

The genes are TRBV6-6 and TRBJ2-7; 7 nucleotides agree with TRBD2. CDR1 and CDR2 from the germline V gene are MNHNY and SVGAGI (reference sequence). This CDR3 is 15 amino acids long. V was pared by 5 bases and J by 3 bases, with 10 bases of the junction left unmatched. CDR3 DNA sequence: TGTGCCAGCAGTCCCCAGAGAGCGGGAATCTACGAGCAGTACTTC. The encoded protein is CASSPQRAGIYEQYF.

V usage is TRBV15 and J usage is TRBJ1-3, with TRBD1 matching over 7 bases. The CDR3 contains 20 residues. Per the germline V gene, CDR1 is LNHNV and CDR2 is YYDKDF (reference sequence). The junction had 16 bases not matched to a gene; V was cut back by 0 bases and J by 2 bases. The CDR3 region is CATSREVWRGRDPTGNTIYF. CDR3 bases: TGTGCCACCAGCAGAGAAGTTTGGAGGGGGCGCGACCCGACTGGAAACACCATATATTTT.

This rearrangement joins TRBV4-1 to TRBJ2-7, with D possibly matching TRBD1 (6 bases). Germline CDR1 reads MGHRA; CDR2 reads YSYEKL. Trimming removed 2 bases from V and 1 base from J, with 15 bases in between. The CDR3 spans 16 residues. CDR3 sequence: CASSQSVRTESYEQYF. The DNA for the CDR3 is TGCGCCAGCAGCCAATCGGTCCGGACAGAGTCCTACGAGCAGTACTTC.

The table lists this clone with a few counts. The chain has TRBV4-2 and TRBJ1-2; possible D gene TRBD1, 5 bases. The V gene lost 0 bases and the J gene lost 9 bases, with 14 bases spanning the gap. This CDR3 region has 14 residues. In germline, CDR1 is LGHNA, CDR2 YNFKEQ. The CDR3 nucleotides are TGTGCCAGCAGCCAAGAGTTGGCAGGGTTGAGCTACACCTTC. Amino acid sequence: CASSQELAGLSYTF.

The gene calls are TRBV27 and TRBJ2-2, with unresolved D. V was shortened by 1 base and J by 2 bases, with 11 bases between the two germline ends. Germline V gene lookup returns CDR1 MNHEY and CDR2 SMNVEV (reference sequence). This CDR3 is 16 amino acids long. CDR3 nucleotide sequence: TGTGCCAGCAGTTTATGGGCGACCGTTAACACCGGGGAGCTGTTTTTT. Translated: CASSLWATVNTGELFF.

The V call is TRBV7-9, the J call TRBJ2-3; D uncertain. V lost 3 bases, J lost 4 bases, and 11 bases lay in between. The CDR3 has 14 amino acids. CDR1 and CDR2 from the germline V gene are SEHNR and FQNEAQ (reference sequence). The CDR3: CASSFGLVPDTQYF. In DNA, the CDR3 is TGTGCCAGCAGCTTCGGGTTAGTTCCAGATACGCAGTATTTT.

This rearrangement joins TRBV24-1 to TRBJ2-3, with D unresolved. The germline CDR1 and CDR2 sequences are KGHDR and SFDVKD. The CDR3 extends over 14 amino acids. Trimming removed 6 bases from V and 2 bases from J, with 11 bases in between. The CDR3 bases are TGTGCCACCAGTCGCGGAGATGACACAGATACGCAGTATTTT. Protein: CATSRGDDTDTQYF.

Only one count was recorded for this clone. Other DNA sequences in this specimen translate into the identical CDR3. The genes are TRBV19 and TRBJ2-7; 8 bases align to TRBD2. Germline V gene lookup returns CDR1 LNHDA and CDR2 SQIVND (reference sequence). V lost 4 bases, J lost 6 bases, and 2 bases stayed unmatched. This CDR3 is 12 amino acids long. This CDR3 reads CASSTGGREQYF. In DNA, the CDR3 is TGTGCCAGTAGTACGGGGGGGCGCGAGCAGTACTTC.

The chain links TRBV7-8 to TRBJ2-2; D not certain. V gave up 3 bases and J gave up 1 base, with 9 bases separating them. This CDR3 comprises 15 residues. Per germline, CDR1 SGHVS and CDR2 FQNEAQ. For the CDR3, the DNA is TGTGCCAGCAGCTTTGGCCTTATGAACACCGGGGAGCTGTTTTTT. Amino acid sequence: CASSFGLMNTGELFF.

The rearrangement links TRBV5-1 to TRBJ2-7; TRBD1 aligns across 9 bases. This CDR3 is built from 14 residues. In germline, CDR1 is SGHRS, CDR2 YFSETQ. Unmatched junction bases numbered 6, after V lost 2 bases and J lost 6 bases. CDR3 sequence reads: CASSLQGAPREQYF. The CDR3 coding sequence is TGCGCCAGCAGCTTACAGGGGGCGCCCCGCGAGCAGTACTTC.

The V and J genes are TRBV3-1 (or the pseudogene TRBV3-2) and TRBJ2-1; TRBD2 might be the D (6 bases). Trimming left V 3 bases short and J 8 bases short, with 14 bases between. Germline CDR1 is LGHDT and CDR2 is YNNKEL (reference sequence). CDR3 length: 14 residues. The CDR3 here is CASSQSTSFDEQFF. DNA for the CDR3: TGTGCCAGCAGCCAGTCGACTAGTTTCGATGAGCAGTTCTTC.

The rearrangement uses TRBV18 and TRBJ2-2; 9 bases agree with TRBD2. J was trimmed by 4 bases and V by 3 bases; bases with no gene match: 15. The germline gives CDR1 KGHSH, CDR2 LQKENI. The CDR3 covers 19 residues. DNA of the CDR3: TGTGCCAGCTCACCGATTATGATGGTAGCGGGAGTGGTCACCGGGGAGCTGTTTTTT. Encoded protein: CASSPIMMVAGVVTGELFF.

The gene calls are TRBV7-3 and TRBJ2-3; possible D gene TRBD1, 6 bases. The CDR3 runs 18 residues. Trimming removed 5 bases from V and 0 bases from J, with 21 bases in between. CDR1 is SGHTA and CDR2 is FQGTGA in the germline V gene. The CDR3 DNA reads as TGTGCCAGCAGCCACAAGCAGGGGACAACGACTAGCACAGATACGCAGTATTTT. Residues: CASSHKQGTTTSTDTQYF.

CDR3 region: CSVEQTGSDTQYF. The CDR3 coding sequence is TGCAGCGTTGAACAAACAGGTTCAGATACGCAGTATTTT. The chain recombines TRBV29-1 with TRBJ2-3; a weak D match, TRBD1 (5 bases). With 2 bases removed from V and 4 bases from J, the gap between germline ends came to 10 bases. CDR1 and CDR2 from the germline V gene are SQVTM and ANQGSEA. The CDR3 is 13 amino acids.

Written as DNA, the CDR3 is TGCGCCAGCAGCCAAGTACGGAATCAGCCCCAGCATTTT. Protein sequence: CASSQVRNQPQHF. The genes are TRBV4-3 and TRBJ1-5; D gene uncertain. Germline CDR1 LGHNA, CDR2 YSLEER. This CDR3 has 13 amino acids. V was shortened by 1 base and J by 4 bases, with 5 bases between the two germline ends.

The CDR3 coding sequence is TGCGCCAGCAGCCAAGAAGGGACAGGGGGCTTCCCTGGGGCCAACGTCCTGACTTTC. This gives the protein CASSQEGTGGFPGANVLTF. The V gene is TRBV4-1, the J gene TRBJ2-6; 12 nucleotides agree with TRBD1. CDR1 MGHRA and CDR2 YSYEKL come from the germline V gene. This CDR3 comprises 19 residues. Trimming at V came to 0 bases and at J to 2 bases, leaving 5 bases not matched to a gene.

The chain uses TRBV7-6 and TRBJ2-1, with 9 bases identical to TRBD2. V gave up 3 bases and J gave up 3 bases; unmatched junction bases: 6. The CDR3 totals 16 residues. Germline loops: CDR1 SGHVS, CDR2 FNYEAQ. The CDR3 DNA reads as TGTGCCAGCAGCTTGGCGGGAGGGCCGGTCTACAATGAGCAGTTCTTC. Translating it yields CASSLAGGPVYNEQFF.

The table lists this clone with a few counts. The V and J genes are TRBV29-1 and TRBJ2-5, with 8 bases lining up with TRBD1. Germline V gives CDR1 SQVTM, CDR2 ANQGSEA. The CDR3 extends over 18 amino acids. V lost 3 bases and J lost 0; bases outside the gene matches: 15. The CDR3 DNA reads as TGCAGCGTTGATCCAGGGGGCAGGGATCCAAAGTACCAAGAGACCCAGTACTTC. Residues: CSVDPGGRDPKYQETQYF.

This clone was picked up one time. The chain joins TRBV12-3 or TRBV12-4 to TRBJ2-1; D gene unclear. V was pared by 7 bases and J by 10 bases, with 17 bases between. This CDR3 is 13 amino acids long. The CDR3 loop is CASTLARGAEQFF. In nucleotides, the CDR3 is TGTGCCAGCACCCTCGCCCGCGGAGCCGAGCAGTTCTTC.

The rearrangement joins TRBV6-6 to TRBJ2-5; TRBD2 aligns across 7 bases. Germline V gene lookup returns CDR1 MNHNY and CDR2 SVGAGI (reference sequence). This CDR3 is 14 amino acids long. Trimming at V came to 8 bases and at J to 4 bases, leaving 10 bases not matched to a gene. CDR3 sequence (DNA): TGTGCCAGCCTAAGCCCCAGGGAGGGAGAGACCCAGTACTTC. As protein: CASLSPREGETQYF.

The chain joins TRBV29-1 to TRBJ2-6, with a tentative D call TRBD1 (6 bases). The V end was cut by 6 bases, the J end by 1 base, with 16 bases between. This CDR3 has 16 amino acids. Per the germline V gene, CDR1 is SQVTM and CDR2 is ANQGSEA. CDR3 bases: TGCAGCGTCACCCTGGGACACCTATCTGGGGCCAACGTCCTGACTTTC. Protein: CSVTLGHLSGANVLTF.